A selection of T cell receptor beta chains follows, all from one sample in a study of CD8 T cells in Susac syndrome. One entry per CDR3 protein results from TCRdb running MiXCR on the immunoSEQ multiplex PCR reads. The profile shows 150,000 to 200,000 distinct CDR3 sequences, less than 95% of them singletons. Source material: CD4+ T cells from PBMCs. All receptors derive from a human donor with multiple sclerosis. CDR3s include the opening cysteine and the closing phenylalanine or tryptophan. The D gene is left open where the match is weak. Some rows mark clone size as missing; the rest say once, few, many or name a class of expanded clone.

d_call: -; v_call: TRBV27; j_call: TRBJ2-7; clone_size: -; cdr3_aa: CASSPYLSYEQYF; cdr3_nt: TGTGCCAGCAGCCCCTACCTCTCCTACGAGCAGTACTTC
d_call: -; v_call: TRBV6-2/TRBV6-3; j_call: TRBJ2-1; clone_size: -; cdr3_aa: CASRAGGAKEFF; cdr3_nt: TGTGCCAGCAGGGCTGGGGGGGCTAAGGAGTTCTTC
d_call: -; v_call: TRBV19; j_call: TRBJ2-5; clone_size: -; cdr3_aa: CASARADQETQYF; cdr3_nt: TGTGCCAGTGCCAGGGCAGATCAAGAGACCCAGTACTTC
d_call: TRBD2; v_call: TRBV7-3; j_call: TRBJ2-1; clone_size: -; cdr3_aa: CASSFSGATYNEQFF; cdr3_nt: TGTGCCAGCAGTTTTAGCGGGGCTACCTACAATGAGCAGTTCTTC
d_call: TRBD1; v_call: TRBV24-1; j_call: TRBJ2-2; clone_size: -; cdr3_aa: CATSDRDRPTGELFF; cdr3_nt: TGTGCCACCAGTGATCGGGACAGGCCGACCGGGGAGCTGTTTTTT
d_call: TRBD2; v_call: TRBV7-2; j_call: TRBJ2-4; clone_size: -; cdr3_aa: CASSLAGGWNIQYF; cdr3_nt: TGTGCCAGCAGTTTAGCGGGGGGTTGGAACATTCAGTACTTC
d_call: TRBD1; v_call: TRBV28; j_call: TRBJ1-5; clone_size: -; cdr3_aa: CASTLNRGGNQPQHF; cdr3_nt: TGTGCCAGCACCCTGAACAGGGGAGGCAATCAGCCCCAGCATTTT
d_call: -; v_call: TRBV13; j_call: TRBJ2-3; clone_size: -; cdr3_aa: CASSFRTTTDTQYF; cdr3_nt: TGTGCCAGCAGCTTTAGGACGACCACAGATACGCAGTATTTT
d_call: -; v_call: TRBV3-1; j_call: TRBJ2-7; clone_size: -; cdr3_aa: CASSQESSSYEQYF; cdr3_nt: TGTGCCAGCAGCCAAGAGAGTAGCTCCTACGAGCAGTACTTC
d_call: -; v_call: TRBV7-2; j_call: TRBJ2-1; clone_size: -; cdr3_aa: CASSSTGQGQFF; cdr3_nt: TGTGCCAGCAGCTCCACAGGGCAAGGGCAGTTCTTC
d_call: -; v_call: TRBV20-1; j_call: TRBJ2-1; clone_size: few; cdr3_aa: CSALGNEQFF; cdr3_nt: TGCAGTGCTTTAGGCAATGAGCAGTTCTTC
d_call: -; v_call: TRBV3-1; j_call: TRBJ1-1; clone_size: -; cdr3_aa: CASSPRQDRRNTEAFF; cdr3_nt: TGTGCCAGCAGCCCCCGACAGGATAGAAGGAACACTGAAGCTTTCTTT
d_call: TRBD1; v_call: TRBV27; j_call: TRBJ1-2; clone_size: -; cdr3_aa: CASSRRTGVGYGYTF; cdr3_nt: TGTGCCAGCAGTCGCCGGACAGGGGTCGGCTATGGCTACACCTTC
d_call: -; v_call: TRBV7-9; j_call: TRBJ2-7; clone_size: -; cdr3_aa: CASSPRGTTPYEQYF; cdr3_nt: TGTGCCAGCAGCCCCCGCGGGACAACCCCTTACGAGCAGTACTTC
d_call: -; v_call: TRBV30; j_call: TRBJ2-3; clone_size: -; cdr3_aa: CAWSVRLGTDTQYF; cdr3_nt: TGTGCCTGGAGTGTGCGTCTAGGCACAGATACGCAGTATTTT
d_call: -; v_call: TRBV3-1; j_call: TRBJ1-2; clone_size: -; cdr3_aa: CASSQDSHIHGYTF; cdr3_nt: TGTGCCAGCAGCCAAGATTCACATATACACGGCTACACCTTC
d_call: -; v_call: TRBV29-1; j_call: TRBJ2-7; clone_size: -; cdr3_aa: CSVLENYEQYF; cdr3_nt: TGCAGCGTTCTGGAGAACTACGAGCAGTACTTC
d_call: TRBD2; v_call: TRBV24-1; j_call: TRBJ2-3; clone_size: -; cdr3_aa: CATSELLAGKDTQYF; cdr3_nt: TGTGCCACCAGTGAGCTACTAGCGGGAAAGGATACGCAGTATTTT
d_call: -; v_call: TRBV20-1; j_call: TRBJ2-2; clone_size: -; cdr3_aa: CSASHLGGTGELFF; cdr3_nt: TGCAGTGCTAGCCACCTAGGAGGCACCGGGGAGCTGTTTTTT
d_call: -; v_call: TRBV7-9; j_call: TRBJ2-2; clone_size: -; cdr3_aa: CASSRTLPNTGELFF; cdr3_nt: TGTGCCAGCAGCCGGACCCTCCCGAACACCGGGGAGCTGTTTTTT
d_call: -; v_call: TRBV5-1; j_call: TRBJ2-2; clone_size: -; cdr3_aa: CASSQIGNTGELFF; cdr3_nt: TGCGCCAGCAGCCAAATAGGGAACACCGGGGAGCTGTTTTTT
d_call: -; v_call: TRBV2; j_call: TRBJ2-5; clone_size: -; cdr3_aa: CASLDGRSETQYF; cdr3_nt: TGTGCCAGTCTTGACGGCAGGTCAGAGACCCAGTACTTC
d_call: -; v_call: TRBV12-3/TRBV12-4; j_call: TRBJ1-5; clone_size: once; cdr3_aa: CASSFPGPQHF; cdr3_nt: TGTGCCAGCAGTTTCCCAGGGCCCCAGCATTTT
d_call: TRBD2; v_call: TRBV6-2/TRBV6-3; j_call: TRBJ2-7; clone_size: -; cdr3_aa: CATRETSGIEQYF; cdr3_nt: TGTGCCACCAGGGAGACTAGCGGTATCGAGCAGTACTTC
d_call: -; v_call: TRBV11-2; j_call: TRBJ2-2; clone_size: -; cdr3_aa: CASSLLLGTLKPGELFF; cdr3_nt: TGTGCCAGCAGTCTTTTGCTCGGGACATTGAAGCCCGGGGAGCTGTTTTTT
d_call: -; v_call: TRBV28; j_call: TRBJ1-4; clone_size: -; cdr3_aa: CASDPGGGEKLFF; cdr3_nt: TGTGCCAGCGATCCTGGGGGGGGTGAAAAACTGTTTTTT
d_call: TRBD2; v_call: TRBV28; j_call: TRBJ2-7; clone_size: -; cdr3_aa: CASAVGLAGSNEQYF; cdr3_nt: TGTGCCAGTGCAGTGGGACTAGCGGGATCTAACGAGCAGTACTTC
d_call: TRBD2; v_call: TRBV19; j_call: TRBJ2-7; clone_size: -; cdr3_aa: CASSSPLGRGSSYEQYF; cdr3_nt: TGTGCCAGTAGTAGCCCATTGGGGAGGGGATCGTCATACGAGCAGTACTTC
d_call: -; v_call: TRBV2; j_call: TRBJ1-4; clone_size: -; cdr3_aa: CASSERAREYNEKLFF; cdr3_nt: TGTGCCAGCAGTGAAAGGGCACGAGAATATAATGAAAAACTGTTTTTT
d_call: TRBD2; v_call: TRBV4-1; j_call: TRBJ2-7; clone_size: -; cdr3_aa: CASSRPLAGAGTYEQYF; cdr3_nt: TGCGCCAGCAGCCGACCCCTAGCGGGAGCCGGCACCTACGAGCAGTACTTC
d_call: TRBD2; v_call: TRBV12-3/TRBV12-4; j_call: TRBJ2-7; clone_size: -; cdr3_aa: CASSLGLASNYEQYF; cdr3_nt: TGTGCCAGCAGCCTTGGACTAGCGAGTAACTACGAGCAGTACTTC
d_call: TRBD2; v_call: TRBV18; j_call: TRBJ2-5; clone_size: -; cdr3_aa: CASSPPSGSQTQYF; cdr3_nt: TGTGCCAGCTCACCTCCTAGCGGGAGTCAGACCCAGTACTTC
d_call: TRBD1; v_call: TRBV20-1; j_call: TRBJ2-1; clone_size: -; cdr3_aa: CSAPRTGVDEQFF; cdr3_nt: TGCAGTGCCCCTCGGACAGGGGTAGATGAGCAGTTCTTC
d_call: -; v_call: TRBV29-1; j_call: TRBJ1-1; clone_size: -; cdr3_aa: CSVEGRGDGAFF; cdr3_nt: TGCAGCGTTGAAGGGAGGGGGGATGGAGCTTTCTTT
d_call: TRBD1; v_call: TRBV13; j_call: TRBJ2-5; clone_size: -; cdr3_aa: CASSLLGQGPETQYF; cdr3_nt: TGTGCCAGCAGCCTCCTGGGACAGGGTCCCGAGACCCAGTACTTC
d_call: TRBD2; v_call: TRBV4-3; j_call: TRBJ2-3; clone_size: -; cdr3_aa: CASSQVDGSGSGTQYF; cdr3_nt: TGCGCCAGCAGCCAAGTTGATGGTAGCGGGAGTGGTACGCAGTATTTT
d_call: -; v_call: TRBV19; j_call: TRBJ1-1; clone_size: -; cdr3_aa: CASSIVGVGKNTEAFF; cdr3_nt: TGTGCCAGTAGTATAGTAGGGGTTGGGAAGAACACTGAAGCTTTCTTT
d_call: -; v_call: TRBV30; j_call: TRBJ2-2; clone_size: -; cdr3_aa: CAWRSTHRTGELFF; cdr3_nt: TGTGCCTGGAGGTCAACTCACAGGACCGGGGAGCTGTTTTTT
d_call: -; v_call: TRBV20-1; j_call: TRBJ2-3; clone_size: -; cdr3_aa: CSASRTPRGTDTQYF; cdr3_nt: TGCAGTGCGTCCCGGACACCCCGGGGGACAGATACGCAGTATTTT
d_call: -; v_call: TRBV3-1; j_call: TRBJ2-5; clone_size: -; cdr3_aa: CASSHGRQETQYF; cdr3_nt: TGTGCCAGCAGCCACGGGAGACAAGAGACCCAGTACTTC
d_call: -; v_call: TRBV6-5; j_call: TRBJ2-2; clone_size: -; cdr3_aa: CASSRVPPPGELFF; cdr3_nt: TGTGCCAGCAGTCGCGTCCCCCCACCCGGGGAGCTGTTTTTT
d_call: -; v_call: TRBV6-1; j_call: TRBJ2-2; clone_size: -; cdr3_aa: CASSLEGSLNTGELFF; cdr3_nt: TGTGCCAGCAGCTTGGAGGGTAGCCTGAACACCGGGGAGCTGTTTTTT
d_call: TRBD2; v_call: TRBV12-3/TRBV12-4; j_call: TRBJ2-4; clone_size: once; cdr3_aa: CASRSGTSGRAAKNIQYF; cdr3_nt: TGTGCCAGCAGGTCCGGGACTAGCGGGAGGGCCGCCAAAAACATTCAGTACTTC
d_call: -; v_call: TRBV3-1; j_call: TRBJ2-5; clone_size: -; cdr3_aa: CASSQNEETQYF; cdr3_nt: TGTGCCAGCAGCCAAAACGAGGAGACCCAGTACTTC
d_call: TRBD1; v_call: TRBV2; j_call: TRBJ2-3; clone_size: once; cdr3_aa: CASLRDRGVDTQYF; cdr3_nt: TGTGCCAGTCTTCGGGACAGGGGAGTAGATACGCAGTATTTT
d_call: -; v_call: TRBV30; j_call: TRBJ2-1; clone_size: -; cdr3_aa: CAWSPTRYNQFF; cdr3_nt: TGTGCCTGGAGTCCTACGCGGTACAATCAGTTCTTC
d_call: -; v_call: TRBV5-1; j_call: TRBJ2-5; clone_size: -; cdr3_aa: CASSPGFETQYF; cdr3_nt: TGCGCCAGCAGCCCCGGGTTTGAGACCCAGTACTTC
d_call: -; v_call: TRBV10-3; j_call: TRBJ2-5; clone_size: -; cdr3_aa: CAISSADFQETQYF; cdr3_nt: TGTGCCATCAGTTCAGCGGACTTTCAAGAGACCCAGTACTTC
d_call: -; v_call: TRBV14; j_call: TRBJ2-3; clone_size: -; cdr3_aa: CASSQISTDTQYF; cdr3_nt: TGTGCCAGCAGCCAAATTAGCACAGATACGCAGTATTTT
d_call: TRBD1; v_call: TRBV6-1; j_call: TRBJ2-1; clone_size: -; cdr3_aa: CASSEGTLDRRANEQFF; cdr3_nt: TGTGCCAGCAGTGAAGGGACACTGGACAGGCGGGCCAATGAGCAGTTCTTC
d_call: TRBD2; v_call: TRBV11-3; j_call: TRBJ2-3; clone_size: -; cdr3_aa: CASSSGLAGDTQYF; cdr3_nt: TGTGCCAGCAGCTCTGGACTAGCAGGAGATACGCAGTATTTT
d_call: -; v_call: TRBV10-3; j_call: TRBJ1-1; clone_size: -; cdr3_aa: CAISVPGNTEAFF; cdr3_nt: TGTGCCATCAGTGTTCCGGGGAACACTGAAGCTTTCTTT
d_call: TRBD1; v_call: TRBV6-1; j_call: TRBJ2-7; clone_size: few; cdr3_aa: CASSDFPGQGYEQYF; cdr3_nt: TGTGCCAGCAGTGACTTTCCGGGACAGGGGTACGAGCAGTACTTC
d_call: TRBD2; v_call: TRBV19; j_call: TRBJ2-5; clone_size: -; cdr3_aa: CASSQHPGLAEETQYF; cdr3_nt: TGTGCCAGTAGTCAACACCCGGGACTAGCGGAAGAGACCCAGTACTTC
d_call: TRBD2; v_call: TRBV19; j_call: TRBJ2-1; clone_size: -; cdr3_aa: CATLSGSLHNEQFF; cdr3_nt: TGTGCCACCTTAAGCGGGAGTCTCCACAATGAGCAGTTCTTC
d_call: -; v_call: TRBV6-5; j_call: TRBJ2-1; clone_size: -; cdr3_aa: CASSYKGGNRGPYNEQFF; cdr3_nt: TGTGCCAGCAGTTATAAGGGGGGAAACAGGGGACCCTACAATGAGCAGTTCTTC
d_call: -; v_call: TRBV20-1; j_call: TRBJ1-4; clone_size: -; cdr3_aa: CSARRQLNEKLFF; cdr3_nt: TGCAGTGCTAGGAGACAGCTTAATGAAAAACTGTTTTTT
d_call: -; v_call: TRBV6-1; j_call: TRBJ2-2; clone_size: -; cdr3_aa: CASRETLFSWLFF; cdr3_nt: TGTGCCAGCAGAGAGACCTTGTTTTCGTGGCTGTTTTTT